This T cell receptor beta chain was recovered during a study of identical twins. To note about this clonotype: Its cognate antigen is unknown.

The CDR3 runs 15 residues. Trimming removed 3 bases from V and 6 bases from J, with 16 bases in between. Germline V gene lookup returns CDR1 SGHTA and CDR2 FQGNSA. Regarding the study as a whole: Insertions were fewer in abundant cord blood beta clonotypes, whereas memory repertoires showed none of this pattern.

TCRdb reprocessed the 5' RACE reads with MiXCR, giving one entry per CDR3 protein. The sample yields 500,000 or so distinct CDR3 sequences, around 20% seen once. These data are also associated with another study on T cells expressing NK-cell markers.

Sequencing was carried out using CD4+ T cells sorted from blood. The sequence was collected from a woman younger than 30 in good health. The chain couples TRBV7-2 to TRBJ2-3; possibly TRBD2 for D (7 bases). CDR3 DNA: TGTGCCAGCAGCTTGGGGGGGGCCTTGGTTGATACGCAGTATTTT. Amino acids: CASSLGGALVDTQYF.